This TCR beta chain was obtained from a study of blood T cell repertoires in COVID-19. Turning to the study itself: There were acute and convalescent COVID-19 samples, and they came from the United States, Italy and Spain. Nucleic acid was either cDNA or gDNA, and it came from T cells, B-cell-depleted T cells, or PBMCs.

Methods used by the authors: Quantification of nucleated cells was approximated via reference gene primer amplification. The protocol was immunoSEQ multiplex PCR, while the TCRdb copy is restricted to in-frame clones and leaves out a portion. The V and J calls and clone size were taken over from that table, and D and trimming were inferred from the DNA. The table records fewer than 350,000 clones, roughly 86% of them present only once. The receptor was derived from a woman aged 25 to 45 who had recovered from COVID-19. Sequencing input: peripheral blood.

The CDR3 sequence: CASSQVLSEQFF. In DNA, the CDR3 is TGCGCCAGCAGCCAAGTTCTCTCTGAGCAGTTCTTC. V gene TRBV4-1 combines with J gene TRBJ2-1; D gene unclear. Trimming removed 1 base from V and 9 bases from J, with 7 bases in between. The CDR3 consists of 12 residues. Germline CDR1 reads MGHRA; CDR2 reads YSYEKL.